These 21 T cell receptor beta chains originate from one sample sequenced in a study of T cell responses to AZD1222 COVID-19 vaccine. Repertoires were generated with immunoSEQ multiplex PCR, while TCRdb's copy carries only in-frame clones and drops some. The sample shows some 140,000 clones, just under 95% of them seen only once. The source was peripheral blood, collected 28 days after the second AZD1222 dose. The source of these receptors is an adult who received the AZD1222 COVID-19 vaccine.

This rearrangement joins TRBV6-5 to TRBJ1-3; no reliable D call. From germline, CDR1 is MNHEY and CDR2 SVGAGI. This CDR3 region has 15 residues. Trimming removed 0 bases from V and 5 bases from J, with 11 bases in between. The CDR3 nucleotides are TGTGCCAGCAGTTACTCCGGACTAGTGAGAAACACCATATATTTT. Translated, it gives CASSYSGLVRNTIYF.

CDR3 amino acids: CASSLGTTEAFF. In DNA form, the CDR3 reads TGTGCCAGCAGCCTAGGAACCACTGAAGCTTTCTTT. The rearrangement uses TRBV5-8 and TRBJ1-1, with unresolved D. The V end was cut by 4 bases, the J end by 4 bases, with 8 bases between. Per the germline V gene, CDR1 is SGHTS and CDR2 is YDEGEE. CDR3 length equals 12 residues.

The chain links TRBV5-4 to TRBJ2-3, with 13 bases identical to TRBD2. Germline V gene sequence: CDR1 SGHNT, CDR2 YYREEE (reference sequence). The V gene end was trimmed by 4 bases and the J gene end by 2 bases; junction bases not matched to a gene: 7. This CDR3 has 17 residues. The CDR3 nucleotides read TGTGCCAGCAGCATCGGGGGACTAGCGGGGCCCACAGATACGCAGTATTTT. Translating gives CASSIGGLAGPTDTQYF.

This chain uses TRBV19 with TRBJ1-1; 8 bases match TRBD1. The CDR3 contains 14 residues. CDR1 and CDR2 (germline): LNHDA, SQIVND (reference sequence). V dropped 5 bases and J dropped 1; count of bases not matched to a gene: 3. CDR3 in DNA: TGTGCCAGTAGTCCCGGGACAGGGAACACTGAAGCTTTCTTT. Protein: CASSPGTGNTEAFF. The variable domain in full, completed from reference TRBV19 and TRBJ1-1, reads DGGITQSPKYLFRKEGQNVTLSCEQNLNHDAMYWYRQDPGQGLRLIYYSQIVNDFQKGDIAEGYSVSREKKESFPLTVTSAQKNPTAFYLCASSPGTGNTEAFFGQGTRLTVV.

The V call is TRBV4-2, the J call TRBJ2-2, with 10 bases matching TRBD2. CDR1 is LGHNA, CDR2 YNFKEQ, per germline. Trimming took 4 bases from V and 1 from J; bases not matched to a gene: 15. This CDR3 spans 20 amino acids. The CDR3 sequence is CASSPLGGSGGAGNTGELFF. The DNA for the CDR3 is TGTGCCAGCAGCCCTTTAGGGGGCAGCGGGGGGGCCGGGAACACCGGGGAGCTGTTTTTT.

The CDR3 sequence is CASSQEPSLDTQYF. The CDR3 DNA is TGTGCCAGCAGCCAAGAACCCTCCCTAGATACGCAGTATTTT. V is TRBV3-1 (or the pseudogene TRBV3-2) and J is TRBJ2-3; no reliable D call. The CDR3 is 14 amino acids. Germline CDR1 LGHDT, CDR2 YNNKEL (reference sequence). Between the trimmed V and J ends, which lost 0 bases and 5 bases, there was a span of 9 bases.

V gene TRBV3-1 (or the pseudogene TRBV3-2) combines with J gene TRBJ2-5; 10 positions match TRBD2. The length of the CDR3 is 15 residues. Looked up from germline, CDR1 is LGHDT and CDR2 is YNNKEL (reference sequence). V lost 1 base, J lost 5 bases, and 4 bases stayed unmatched. CDR3 nucleotides: TGTGCCAGCAGCCAAGTAGCGGGGGGCGGGGAGACCCAGTACTTC. Translated, it gives CASSQVAGGGETQYF.

The chain carries TRBV30 and TRBJ1-3, with D uncertain. The CDR3 has 12 amino acids. Trimming cost V 3 bases and J 6 bases, with 9 bases left between them. CDR1 and CDR2 (germline): GTSNPN, SVGIG (reference sequence). The chain's CDR3 is CAWRSHVNTIYF. CDR3 DNA sequence: TGTGCCTGGAGATCCCACGTAAACACCATATATTTT.

The chain is built from TRBV9 and TRBJ2-1, with D possibly being TRBD2 (5 bases). The CDR3 has 16 amino acids. The V gene's germline CDR1 is SGDLS and CDR2 YYNGEE. V lost 0 bases, J lost 4 bases, and 14 bases lay in between. The CDR3 DNA sequence: TGTGCCAGCAGCGTAGATATGCGGGTTTCTTACAATGAGCAGTTCTTC. Protein product: CASSVDMRVSYNEQFF.

This clone was seen a handful of times. The chain recombines TRBV4-1 with TRBJ2-2; perhaps TRBD1 as D (5 bases). With 1 base removed from V and 3 bases from J, the gap between germline ends came to 15 bases. The CDR3 totals 17 residues. CDR1 is MGHRA, CDR2 YSYEKL, per germline. DNA for the CDR3: TGCGCCAGCAGCCAAGGCCCATACAGGATTGACACCGGGGAGCTGTTTTTT. Translation gives CASSQGPYRIDTGELFF.

This chain connects TRBV30 to TRBJ1-4; D call uncertain. This CDR3 comprises 15 residues. Trimming removed 0 bases at V and 2 bases at J, with 10 bases between. Per the germline V gene, CDR1 is GTSNPN and CDR2 is SVGIG (reference sequence). The DNA for the CDR3 is TGTGCCTGGAGTGTAGGGTTTGTGACTAATGAAAAACTGTTTTTT. Its protein is CAWSVGFVTNEKLFF. The whole variable domain, remainder taken from reference TRBV30 and TRBJ1-4, is SQTIHQWPATLVQPVGSPLSLECTVEGTSNPNLYWYRQAAGRGLQLLFYSVGIGQISSEVPQNLSASRPQDRQFILSSKKLLLSDSGFYLCAWSVGFVTNEKLFFGSGTQLSVL.

The V gene is TRBV19, the J gene TRBJ1-1; 10 bases are a match to TRBD1. This CDR3 is 15 amino acids long. Germline assignment: CDR1 LNHDA and CDR2 SQIVND (reference sequence). V was clipped by 3 bases and J by 3 bases; unmatched bases: 4. The CDR3 reads CASSMGQGFDTEAFF. The DNA for the CDR3 is TGTGCCAGTAGTATGGGACAGGGGTTCGACACTGAAGCTTTCTTT.

The genes are TRBV5-1 and TRBJ1-1, with D unresolved. The CDR3 length is 13 residues. The ends were cut back, 3 bases at V and 1 base at J, with 7 bases in the middle. Germline loops: CDR1 SGHRS, CDR2 YFSETQ. The CDR3 DNA follows: TGCGCCAGCAGCTGGAAATCGAACACTGAAGCTTTCTTT. This translates into CASSWKSNTEAFF.

The rearrangement links TRBV6-5 to TRBJ2-7, with D hard to call. The germline CDR1 and CDR2 sequences are MNHEY and SVGAGI. The CDR3 contains 12 residues. V shed 4 bases and J shed 4 bases, with 8 bases lying between them. The CDR3 DNA reads TGTGCCAGCAGTTCCGGGTCTTACGAGCAGTACTTC. This sequence encodes CASSSGSYEQYF.

This clone was observed a single time. The chain couples TRBV28 to TRBJ1-2, with TRBD1 identical over 9 bases. This CDR3 has 13 residues. The V segment lost 4 bases and the J segment 6 bases; nucleotides outside the gene matches: 3. Germline V gives CDR1 MDHEN, CDR2 SYDVKM. CDR3 DNA: TGTGCCAGCAGTTCTCGGGACAGGGATGGCTACACCTTC. It yields the protein CASSSRDRDGYTF.

This chain connects TRBV7-3 to TRBJ2-3; possible D gene TRBD1, 6 bases. The V end was cut by 7 bases, the J end by 4 bases, with 15 bases between. This CDR3 comprises 14 residues. Germline V gives CDR1 SGHTA, CDR2 FQGTGA. DNA of the CDR3: TGTGCCAGCACTAACAGGGTTGGCGCAGATACGCAGTATTTT. Its translation: CASTNRVGADTQYF.

The genes are TRBV19 and TRBJ1-1, with no clear D. The V gene lost 6 bases and the J gene lost 3 bases, with 11 bases spanning the gap. This CDR3 has 13 amino acids. Germline V CDR1 and CDR2: LNHDA, SQIVND (reference sequence). CDR3 DNA sequence: TGTGCCAGTAGCCATCGGGAGTACACTGAAGCTTTCTTT. Translating gives CASSHREYTEAFF. The whole variable domain, filled in from reference TRBV19 and TRBJ1-1, reads DGGITQSPKYLFRKEGQNVTLSCEQNLNHDAMYWYRQDPGQGLRLIYYSQIVNDFQKGDIAEGYSVSREKKESFPLTVTSAQKNPTAFYLCASSHREYTEAFFGQGTRLTVV.

This chain links TRBV19 with TRBJ1-2; a possible D gene is TRBD1 (5 bases). This CDR3 region has 17 residues. The V end lost 3 bases, the J end lost 5 bases, and 22 bases lay between the germline ends. Germline V gene data show CDR1 as LNHDA and CDR2 as SQIVND (reference sequence). In DNA form, the CDR3 reads TGTGCCAGTAGTATGATCGGGGCGGCAGGCTTCGGGTATGGCTACACCTTC. This codes for CASSMIGAAGFGYGYTF.

The rearrangement joins TRBV28 to TRBJ2-3, with no clear D. The germline CDR1 and CDR2 sequences are MDHEN and SYDVKM. V dropped 2 bases and J dropped 6 bases, with 3 bases sitting between them. This CDR3 region has 11 residues. The CDR3 DNA sequence: TGTGCCAGCAGTTTACGGGATACGCAGTATTTT. It is translated as CASSLRDTQYF.

The chain combines TRBV3-1 (or the pseudogene TRBV3-2) with TRBJ1-2, with D possibly TRBD1 on 6 matching bases. The V and J ends lost 5 bases and 4 bases respectively, with 14 bases between them. CDR3 length: 14 amino acids. CDR1 is LGHDT, CDR2 YNNKEL, per germline (reference sequence). CDR3 residues: CASSNTGTIYGYTF. The CDR3 region has the DNA TGTGCCAGCAGCAATACCGGGACAATCTATGGCTACACCTTC.

For the CDR3, the DNA is TGTGCCAGCGGACTGACAGGAATCCGCGGGCCTTCGGAAAAACTGTTTTTT. It specifies CASGLTGIRGPSEKLFF. The genes are TRBV28 and TRBJ1-4; D is perhaps TRBD1 (6 bases). The germline gives CDR1 MDHEN, CDR2 SYDVKM. Trimming left V 8 bases short and J 8 bases short, with 27 bases between. The CDR3 covers 17 residues.